Each of the 26 T cell receptor beta chains below was sequenced from the same sample in a study of shared clonotypes between healthy human individuals. Profiled with immunoSEQ multiplex PCR; TCRdb holds only in-frame clones, not every one. Of about 2.4 million clones in the sample, over 85% were seen once. Specimen: naive CD4+ T cells from PBMCs. Documented subset: CD45RA+ positively selected. The receptors were gathered from a man aged 18 to 30 in good health. Some clones in this sample may be carry-over from other donors' samples.

The CDR3 DNA is TGTGCCATCAGCAGCTCGTTACAAGAGACCCAGTACTTC. Translated, it gives CAISSSLQETQYF. This rearrangement joins TRBV10-3 to TRBJ2-5, with D unresolved. Germline CDR1 ENHRY, CDR2 SYGVKD. The CDR3 has 13 amino acids. Trimming took off 6 bases at V and 2 bases at J, with 10 bases between the two ends.

Comment on this clone: Other nucleotide sequences from this sample produce the same CDR3. The V and J genes are TRBV10-1 and TRBJ2-7, with D unclear. The CDR3 totals 13 residues. The V end lost 5 bases, the J end lost 4 bases, and 12 bases lay between the germline ends. CDR1 is WNHNN, CDR2 SYGVQD, per germline (reference sequence). In DNA form, the CDR3 reads TGCGCCAGCAGTCAGGCCAGCCGATACGAGCAGTACTTC. Translation: CASSQASRYEQYF.

This rearrangement joins TRBV11-3 to TRBJ2-1; perhaps TRBD2 as D (5 bases). CDR3 length: 14 residues. The germline V gene has CDR1 SGHNT and CDR2 YENEEA. The V gene lost 0 bases and the J gene lost 11 bases, with 14 bases spanning the gap. The CDR3 here is CASSLDRTEGKQFF. CDR3 DNA sequence: TGTGCCAGCAGCTTAGATAGGACCGAGGGAAAGCAGTTCTTC.

The V gene is TRBV6-5, the J gene TRBJ2-7, with D possibly TRBD1 on 6 matching bases. CDR3 length equals 15 residues. V lost 5 bases and J lost 4, with 18 bases in between. Looked up from germline, CDR1 is MNHEY and CDR2 is SVGAGI. The CDR3 protein is CASSQESLGQYEQYF. For the CDR3, the DNA is TGTGCCAGCAGTCAAGAGTCACTGGGACAATACGAGCAGTACTTC.

This clone appeared a single time. V gene TRBV4-2 combines with J gene TRBJ2-6; no reliable D call. Deletions cut 1 base from V and 1 base from J, with 2 bases between. The CDR3 length is 14 residues. Germline loops: CDR1 LGHNA, CDR2 YNFKEQ. The CDR3 protein is CASSQVSGANVLTF. CDR3 bases: TGTGCCAGCAGCCAAGTTTCTGGGGCCAACGTCCTGACTTTC.

Note on this clone: This sample also contains other DNA sequences that code for the same CDR3. This chain joins TRBV5-1 and TRBJ1-1; D gene uncertain. The CDR3 runs to 9 residues. Germline CDR1 is SGHRS and CDR2 is YFSETQ. V lost 2 bases, J lost 8 bases, and 1 base lay in between. The CDR3 spells CASSFEAFF. The CDR3 DNA is TGCGCCAGCAGCTTCGAAGCTTTCTTT.

In the case of this clone: Additional DNA sequences in this sample encode the identical CDR3. The J gene is TRBJ1-2, the V gene TRBV6-5; maybe TRBD1 (6 bases). Trimming shortened V by 0 bases and J by 4 bases, and 12 bases separated the two germline ends. The CDR3 sequence is 15 residues long. The germline gives CDR1 MNHEY, CDR2 SVGAGI. CDR3 nucleotide sequence: TGTGCCAGCAGTTACTCAGGGGGTCGGTCCTATGGCTACACCTTC. Its protein is CASSYSGGRSYGYTF.

V is TRBV28 and J is TRBJ2-3; TRBD2 is a possible D gene (6 bases). CDR1 MDHEN and CDR2 SYDVKM come from the germline V gene. The V end was cut by 6 bases, the J end by 2 bases, with 15 bases between. The CDR3 loop spans 15 amino acids. CDR3 residues: CASRLIGGDTDTQYF. For the CDR3, the DNA is TGTGCCAGCAGACTCATTGGCGGGGACACAGATACGCAGTATTTT.

The chain carries TRBV7-8 and TRBJ2-5, with D perhaps being TRBD1 or TRBD2 (5 bases each). Germline V CDR1 and CDR2: SGHVS, FQNEAQ. The V and J ends lost 5 bases and 5 bases respectively, with 27 bases between them. CDR3 length: 18 amino acids. CDR3 DNA sequence: TGTGCCAGCAGCAAATTCTCGGGGCTACGTATTCAAAGGGAGACCCAGTACTTC. Encoded protein: CASSKFSGLRIQRETQYF. Variable domain in full (rest from reference TRBV7-8 and TRBJ2-5): GAGVSQSPRYKVAKRGQDVALRCDPISGHVSLFWYQQALGQGPEFLTYFQNEAQLDKSGLPSDRFFAERPEGSVSTLKIQRTQQEDSAVYLCASSKFSGLRIQRETQYFGPGTRLLVL.

The rearrangement links TRBV5-1 to TRBJ2-3; the D is unclear. The length of the CDR3 is 15 residues. V shed 2 bases and J shed 0 bases, with 10 bases lying between them. Germline CDR1 is SGHRS and CDR2 is YFSETQ. CDR3 region: CASSLTFPSTDTQYF. CDR3 nucleotide sequence: TGCGCCAGCAGCTTAACTTTTCCTAGCACAGATACGCAGTATTTT.

Regarding this clone: The sample has other DNA sequences that encode this CDR3 too. The chain is built from TRBV9 and TRBJ2-7; 10 bases align to TRBD1. The CDR3 runs to 15 residues. The ends lost 3 bases at V and 3 bases at J; junction bases unmatched: 6. Germline V lookup: CDR1 SGDLS, CDR2 YYNGEE. CDR3 protein: CASSAGTGVSYEQYF. The CDR3 DNA sequence: TGTGCCAGCAGCGCCGGGACAGGGGTTAGCTACGAGCAGTACTTC.

The chain uses TRBV2 and TRBJ1-5, with 7 positions matching TRBD1. Trimming took 6 bases from V and 4 from J; bases not matched to a gene: 6. This CDR3 is built from 14 residues. The germline gives CDR1 SNHLY, CDR2 FYNNEI. In nucleotides, the CDR3 is TGTGCCAGCAGAGGGACAGCTATAAATCAGCCCCAGCATTTT. Its protein product is CASRGTAINQPQHF.

The rearrangement joins TRBV11-3 to TRBJ1-1; 7 nucleotides align to TRBD1. Germline V gene sequence: CDR1 SGHNT, CDR2 YENEEA. The CDR3 length is 13 residues. With V trimmed by 5 bases and J by 5 bases, 5 bases remained unmatched. The CDR3 DNA sequence: TGTGCCAGCAGCGTTGAACAGGGGACTGAAGCTTTCTTT. Its translation is CASSVEQGTEAFF. The full variable domain, its missing parts supplied by reference TRBV11-3 and TRBJ1-1, is EAGVVQSPRYKIIEKKQPVAFWCNPISGHNTLYWYLQNLGQGPELLIRYENEEAVDDSQLPKDRFSAERLKGVDSTLKIQPAELGDSAVYLCASSVEQGTEAFFGQGTRLTVV.

The sample holds one count of this clone. The chain joins TRBV6-6 to TRBJ2-3, with D maybe TRBD1 (6 bases). CDR1 is MNHNY, CDR2 SVGAGI, per germline (reference sequence). V lost 6 bases, J lost 6 bases, and 19 bases lay in between. The CDR3 has 15 residues. Here the CDR3 reads CASSLRGSVGDTQYF. CDR3 DNA sequence: TGTGCCAGCAGCCTGAGGGGGAGCGTTGGGGATACGCAGTATTTT.

The CDR3 protein is CASSGTGARNTIYF. For the CDR3, the DNA is TGTGCCAGCAGTGGCACAGGGGCTAGAAACACCATATATTTT. This chain connects TRBV6-1 to TRBJ1-3; 7 bases map to TRBD1. J lost 5 bases, V lost 4 bases, and 5 bases had no gene match. The CDR3 covers 14 residues. Looked up from germline, CDR1 is MNHNS and CDR2 is SASEGT.

The genes are TRBV15 and TRBJ2-5; D is unresolved. From germline, CDR1 is LNHNV and CDR2 YYDKDF (reference sequence). This CDR3 is 12 amino acids long. V lost 5 bases and J 4 bases, leaving 8 bases between the germline ends. CDR3 in DNA: TGTGCCACCAGCCTGATGGGAGAGACCCAGTACTTC. This translates into CATSLMGETQYF.

This clone came up a few times. This rearrangement joins TRBV6-6 to TRBJ1-2; D gene unclear. The CDR3 sequence is 13 residues long. V shed 2 bases and J shed 0 bases, with 4 bases lying between them. The V gene's germline CDR1 is MNHNY and CDR2 SVGAGI (reference sequence). As DNA, the CDR3 is TGTGCCAGCAGTTACGGCACTAACTATGGCTACACCTTC. Protein product: CASSYGTNYGYTF.

The chain employs TRBV5-6 and TRBJ2-1, with TRBD2 identical over 15 bases. The V segment lost 4 bases and the J segment 4 bases; nucleotides outside the gene matches: 9. Germline CDR1 SGHDT, CDR2 YYEEEE. The CDR3 sequence is 18 residues long. The CDR3 coding sequence is TGTGCCAGCAGCGGGGGACTAGCGGGAGGAACGGCTTACAATGAGCAGTTCTTC. It specifies CASSGGLAGGTAYNEQFF.

The genes are TRBV7-2 and TRBJ2-7; TRBD2 agrees at 10 bases. The length of the CDR3 is 15 residues. Germline CDR1 is SGHTA and CDR2 is FQGNSA. Unmatched junction bases numbered 5, after V lost 5 bases and J lost 1 base. Here the CDR3 reads CASSRGLAASYEQYF. CDR3 coding DNA: TGTGCCAGCAGCCGAGGACTAGCGGCTTCCTACGAGCAGTACTTC. Drawing the rest from reference TRBV7-2 and TRBJ2-7, the complete variable domain is GAGVSQSPSNKVTEKGKDVELRCDPISGHTALYWYRQSLGQGLEFLIYFQGNSAPDKSGLPSDRFSAERTGGSVSTLTIQRTQQEDSAVYLCASSRGLAASYEQYFGPGTRLTVT.

This rearrangement joins TRBV10-3 to TRBJ1-2, with 7 bases matching TRBD1. The CDR3 is 13 residues long. With 2 bases clipped from V and 7 bases from J, the junction kept 4 bases outside the gene matches. Germline CDR1 is ENHRY and CDR2 is SYGVKD. The CDR3 is CAISEAGGIGYTF. CDR3 bases: TGTGCCATCAGTGAGGCAGGGGGTATTGGCTACACCTTC.

A word on this clone: Additional DNA sequences in this sample encode the identical CDR3. This chain uses TRBV5-1 with TRBJ2-1, with 8 bases that match TRBD1. The CDR3 is 14 residues long. The V gene's germline CDR1 is SGHRS and CDR2 YFSETQ. J lost 3 bases, V lost 4 bases, and 3 bases had no gene match. CDR3 bases: TGCGCCAGCAGCGGACAGGGCGTCTACAATGAGCAGTTCTTC. It encodes CASSGQGVYNEQFF.

The rearrangement uses TRBV9 and TRBJ2-7; 9 nucleotides line up with TRBD2. The CDR3 extends over 15 amino acids. CDR1 SGDLS and CDR2 YYNGEE come from the germline V gene. Trimming took 0 bases from V and 6 from J; bases not matched to a gene: 7. The CDR3 protein is CASSVGLAGLSEQYF. In nucleotides, the CDR3 is TGTGCCAGCAGCGTAGGCCTAGCGGGACTCTCCGAGCAGTACTTC.

The chain recombines TRBV28 with TRBJ2-1, with 10 bases aligning to TRBD1. The germline V gene encodes CDR1 MDHEN and CDR2 SYDVKM. The trim removed 6 bases at V and 6 bases at J, leaving 11 bases unmatched. The CDR3 runs 16 residues. CDR3 bases: TGTGCCAGCAGGTCCCCGGGACAGGGGACCTTCAATGAGCAGTTCTTC. Its translation: CASRSPGQGTFNEQFF.

This clone has more than one count but fewer than ten. The CDR3 protein is CASRTGTANTEAFF. The CDR3 DNA sequence: TGTGCCAGCAGGACCGGGACAGCGAACACTGAAGCTTTCTTT. V is TRBV5-4 and J is TRBJ1-1; TRBD1 matches at 7 bases. CDR1 is SGHNT, CDR2 YYREEE, per germline (reference sequence). With V trimmed by 5 bases and J by 1 base, 5 bases remained unmatched. CDR3 size: 14 residues.

The chain has TRBV28 and TRBJ1-2, with 7 bases matching TRBD1. The germline CDR1 and CDR2 sequences are MDHEN and SYDVKM. CDR3 length equals 15 residues. V was pared by 5 bases and J by 4 bases, with 10 bases of the junction left unmatched. The CDR3 nucleotides are TGTGCCAGCAGTGCCCGTCGACAGGGATCCTATGGCTACACCTTC. Translated, it gives CASSARRQGSYGYTF.

The CDR3 here is CASRNRAGAKNIQYF. The CDR3 DNA reads TGTGCCAGCAGAAACAGGGCGGGAGCCAAAAACATTCAGTACTTC. The chain carries TRBV28 and TRBJ2-4; a weak D match, TRBD1 (6 bases). The CDR3 spans 15 residues. Trimming cost V 6 bases and J 0 bases, with 12 bases left between them. The germline V gene has CDR1 MDHEN and CDR2 SYDVKM.